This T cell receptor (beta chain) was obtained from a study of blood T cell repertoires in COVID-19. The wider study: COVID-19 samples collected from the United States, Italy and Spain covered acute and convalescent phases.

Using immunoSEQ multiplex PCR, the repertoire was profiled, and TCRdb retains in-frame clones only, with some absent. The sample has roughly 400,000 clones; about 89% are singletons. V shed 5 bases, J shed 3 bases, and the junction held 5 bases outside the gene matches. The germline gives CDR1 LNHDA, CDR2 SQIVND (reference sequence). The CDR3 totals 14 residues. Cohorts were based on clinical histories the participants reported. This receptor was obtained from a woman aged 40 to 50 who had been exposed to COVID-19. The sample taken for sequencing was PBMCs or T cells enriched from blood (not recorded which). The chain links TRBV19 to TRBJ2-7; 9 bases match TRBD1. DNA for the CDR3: TGTGCCAGTAGTGGGACAGGGACTATCTACGAGCAGTACTTC. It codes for CASSGTGTIYEQYF. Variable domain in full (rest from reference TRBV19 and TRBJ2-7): DGGITQSPKYLFRKEGQNVTLSCEQNLNHDAMYWYRQDPGQGLRLIYYSQIVNDFQKGDIAEGYSVSREKKESFPLTVTSAQKNPTAFYLCASSGTGTIYEQYFGPGTRLTVT.